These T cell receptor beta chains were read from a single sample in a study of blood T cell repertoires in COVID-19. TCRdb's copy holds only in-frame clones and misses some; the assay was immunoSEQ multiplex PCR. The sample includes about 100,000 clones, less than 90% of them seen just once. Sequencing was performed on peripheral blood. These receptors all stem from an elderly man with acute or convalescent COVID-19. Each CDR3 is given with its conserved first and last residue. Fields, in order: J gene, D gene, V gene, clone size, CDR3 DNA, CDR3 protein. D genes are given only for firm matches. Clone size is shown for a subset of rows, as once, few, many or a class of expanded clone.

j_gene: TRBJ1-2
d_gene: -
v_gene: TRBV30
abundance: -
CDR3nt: TGTGCCTGGGACCCCGGACAGCCCTATGGCTACACCTTC
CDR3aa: CAWDPGQPYGYTF

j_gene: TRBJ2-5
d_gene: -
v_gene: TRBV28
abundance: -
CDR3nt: TGTGCCAGCAACTCATTCAGCAGGACAAGGGAAGAGACCCAGTACTTC
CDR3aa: CASNSFSRTREETQYF

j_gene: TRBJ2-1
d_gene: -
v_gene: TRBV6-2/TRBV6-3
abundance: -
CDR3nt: TGTGCCAGCAGTTACTCGTTCAAGGACTCACGGAGATATTTGGATGAGCAGTTCTTC
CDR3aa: CASSYSFKDSRRYLDEQFF

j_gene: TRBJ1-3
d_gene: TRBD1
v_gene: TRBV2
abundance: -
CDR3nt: TGTGCCAGCAGACCAAGGACAGGGAGGCATGGAAACACCATATATTTT
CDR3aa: CASRPRTGRHGNTIYF

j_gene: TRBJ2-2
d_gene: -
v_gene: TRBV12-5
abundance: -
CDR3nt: TGTGCTAGTCGAGACACCGGGGAGCTGTTTTTT
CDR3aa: CASRDTGELFF

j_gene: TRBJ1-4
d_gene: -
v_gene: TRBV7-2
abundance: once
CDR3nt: TGTGCCAGCAGCTTGGGAGGGCTAGATGAAAAACTGTTTTTT
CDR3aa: CASSLGGLDEKLFF

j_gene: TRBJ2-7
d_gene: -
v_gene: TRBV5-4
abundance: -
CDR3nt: TGTGCCAGCAGCTTGGGGAGTTCCTACGAGCAGTACTTC
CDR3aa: CASSLGSSYEQYF

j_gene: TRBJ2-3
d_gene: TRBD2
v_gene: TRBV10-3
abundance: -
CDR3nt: TGTGCCATCAGCCGAGCGGGAGGCACAGATACGCAGTATTTT
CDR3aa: CAISRAGGTDTQYF

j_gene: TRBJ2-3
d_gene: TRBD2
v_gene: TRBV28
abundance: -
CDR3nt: TGTGCCAGCAGTTCCACTGGACTAGCGGGAGGACAAGGCACAGATACGCAGTATTTT
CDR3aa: CASSSTGLAGGQGTDTQYF

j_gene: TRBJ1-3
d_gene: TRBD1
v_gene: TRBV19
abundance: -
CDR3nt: TGTGCCAGTAGTGAGAGGGGGCGAGGAAACACCATATATTTT
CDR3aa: CASSERGRGNTIYF

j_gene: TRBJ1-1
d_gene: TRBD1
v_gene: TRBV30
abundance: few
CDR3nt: TGTGCCTGGAAGAGAAAAGGGGGCGAGGCTGAAGCTTTCTTT
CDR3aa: CAWKRKGGEAEAFF

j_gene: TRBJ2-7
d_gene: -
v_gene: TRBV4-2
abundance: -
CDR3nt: TGTGCCAGCAGCCAAGATGCCCCTAGGGGTTTGTCCTACGAGCAGTACTTC
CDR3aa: CASSQDAPRGLSYEQYF

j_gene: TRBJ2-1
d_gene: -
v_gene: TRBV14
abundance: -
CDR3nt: TGTGCCAGCAGTCGACTGGTTAGCTCCTACAATGAGCAGTTCTTC
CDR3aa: CASSRLVSSYNEQFF

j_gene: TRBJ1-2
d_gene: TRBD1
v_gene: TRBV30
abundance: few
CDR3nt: TGTGCCTGGACGCGGACAGGGGGTGACTATGGCTACACCTTC
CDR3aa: CAWTRTGGDYGYTF

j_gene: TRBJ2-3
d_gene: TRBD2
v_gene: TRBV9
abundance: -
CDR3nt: TGTGCCAGCAGCGTCCAGGGAGGGGATACGCAGTATTTT
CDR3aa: CASSVQGGDTQYF

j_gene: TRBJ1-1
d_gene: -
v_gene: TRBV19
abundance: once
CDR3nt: TGTGCCAGTAGTACGCCTCGGGAAGCGAACACTGAAGCTTTCTTT
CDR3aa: CASSTPREANTEAFF

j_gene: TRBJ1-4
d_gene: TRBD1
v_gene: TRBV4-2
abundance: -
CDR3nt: TGTGCCAGCAGCCAAGGGGACAGGGCACAGGGAAAACTGTTTTTT
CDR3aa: CASSQGDRAQGKLFF

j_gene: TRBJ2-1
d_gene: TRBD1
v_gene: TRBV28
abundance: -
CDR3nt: TGTGCCAGCAGGACAGGGAACAATGAGCAGTTCTTC
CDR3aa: CASRTGNNEQFF

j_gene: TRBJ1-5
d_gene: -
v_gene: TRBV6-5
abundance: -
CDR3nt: TGTGCCAGCACCATGGACGGGGGAAGCAATCAGCCCCAGCATTTT
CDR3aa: CASTMDGGSNQPQHF

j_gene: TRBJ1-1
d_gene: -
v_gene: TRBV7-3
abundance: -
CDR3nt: TGTGCCAGCAGCTTAAGCTCGGGGAACACTGAAGCTTTCTTT
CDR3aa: CASSLSSGNTEAFF

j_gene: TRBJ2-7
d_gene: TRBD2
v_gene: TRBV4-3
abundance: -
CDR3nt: TGCGCCAGCAGCCGACTAGCAGGATCCTACGAGCAGTACTTC
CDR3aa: CASSRLAGSYEQYF

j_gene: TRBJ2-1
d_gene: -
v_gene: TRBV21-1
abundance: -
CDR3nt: TGTGCCAGCAGCCGTCCCGGGACTAGGAATGAGCAGTTCTTC
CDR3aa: CASSRPGTRNEQFF

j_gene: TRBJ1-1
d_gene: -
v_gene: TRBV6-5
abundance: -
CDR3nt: TGTGCCAGCAGTTCCTTCGGGAACACTGAAGCTTTCTTT
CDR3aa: CASSSFGNTEAFF

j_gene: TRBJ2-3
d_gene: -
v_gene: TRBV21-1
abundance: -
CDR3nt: TGTGCCAGCCGATCCAAAGGGGATAGCGGGAGTGATACGCAGTATTTT
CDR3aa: CASRSKGDSGSDTQYF

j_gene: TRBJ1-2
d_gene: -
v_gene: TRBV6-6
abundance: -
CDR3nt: TGTGCCAGCAGGAACGGAGAGGGCACCTATGGCTACACCTTC
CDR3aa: CASRNGEGTYGYTF

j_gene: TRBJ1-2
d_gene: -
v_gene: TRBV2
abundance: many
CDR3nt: TGTGCCAGCAGTGAAGCGAGCGGCAGCTATGGCTACACCTTC
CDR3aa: CASSEASGSYGYTF

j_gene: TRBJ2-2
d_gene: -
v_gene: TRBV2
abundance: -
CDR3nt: TGTGCCAGCAGTGAATCCGGGGACACCGGGGAGCTGTTTTTT
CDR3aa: CASSESGDTGELFF

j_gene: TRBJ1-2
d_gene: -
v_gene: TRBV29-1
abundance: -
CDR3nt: TGCAGCGTTCGGACAGCCCCGGGTGGCTACACCTTC
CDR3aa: CSVRTAPGGYTF

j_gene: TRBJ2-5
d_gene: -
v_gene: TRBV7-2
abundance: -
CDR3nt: TGTGCCAGCAGCAATAGACTCGGAGCACAAGAGACCCAGTACTTC
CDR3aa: CASSNRLGAQETQYF

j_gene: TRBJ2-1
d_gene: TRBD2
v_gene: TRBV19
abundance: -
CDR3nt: TGTGCCAGTAGTCAGGGACTAGCGGGAGGGCCCCAATACAATGAGCAGTTCTTC
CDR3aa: CASSQGLAGGPQYNEQFF

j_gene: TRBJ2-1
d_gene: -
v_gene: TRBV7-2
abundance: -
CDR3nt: TGTGCCAGCAGCTTAGGAACGGACAATGAGCAGTTCTTC
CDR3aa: CASSLGTDNEQFF

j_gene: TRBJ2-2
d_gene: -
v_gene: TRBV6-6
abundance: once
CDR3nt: TGTGCCAGCAGTGAGACTAGTGGGCCCGGGGAGCTGTTTTTT
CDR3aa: CASSETSGPGELFF

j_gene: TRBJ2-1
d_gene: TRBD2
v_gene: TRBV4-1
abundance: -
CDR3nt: TGCGCCAGCAGTCCCATTGAAGCGGGAGGGCCGTTCAATGAGCAGTTCTTC
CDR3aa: CASSPIEAGGPFNEQFF

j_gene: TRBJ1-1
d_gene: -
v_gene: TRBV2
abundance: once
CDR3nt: TGTGCCAGCAGTGAAGTTGGGGGGGCCACTGAAGCTTTCTTT
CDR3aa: CASSEVGGATEAFF

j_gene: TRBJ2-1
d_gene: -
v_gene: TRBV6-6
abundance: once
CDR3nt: TGTGCCAGCAGTTTAGGGGGCTCCGGGGGATACAATGAGCAGTTCTTC
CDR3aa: CASSLGGSGGYNEQFF

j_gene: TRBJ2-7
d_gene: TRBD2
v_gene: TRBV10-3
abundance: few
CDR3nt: TGTGCCATCAGTGAATGGACTAGCGGCACCTACGAGCAGTACTTC
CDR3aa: CAISEWTSGTYEQYF

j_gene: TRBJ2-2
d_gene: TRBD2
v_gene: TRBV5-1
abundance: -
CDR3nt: TGCGCCAGCAGCTTGACTAGCGGTGGCGGGGAGCTGTTTTTT
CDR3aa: CASSLTSGGGELFF

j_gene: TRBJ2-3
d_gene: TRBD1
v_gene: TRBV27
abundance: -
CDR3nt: TGTGCCAGCAAGCTACAGGGGGGAGATACGCAGTATTTT
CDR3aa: CASKLQGGDTQYF

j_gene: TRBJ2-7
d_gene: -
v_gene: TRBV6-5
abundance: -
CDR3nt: TGTGCCAGCAGTTACTCCATACTTACCGAGCAGTACTTC
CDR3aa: CASSYSILTEQYF

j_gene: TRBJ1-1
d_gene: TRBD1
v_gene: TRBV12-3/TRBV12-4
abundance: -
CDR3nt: TGTGCCAGCAGTTTAGGTGGAGGGGGCGAAGCTTTCTTT
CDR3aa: CASSLGGGGEAFF

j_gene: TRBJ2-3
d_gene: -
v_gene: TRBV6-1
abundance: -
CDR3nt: TGTGCCAGCAGTGAATCGGGCACAGATACGCAGTATTTT
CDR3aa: CASSESGTDTQYF

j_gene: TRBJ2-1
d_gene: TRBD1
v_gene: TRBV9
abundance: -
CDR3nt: TGTGCCAGCAGCATTGGGACAGATCTTACTTACAATGAGCAGTTCTTC
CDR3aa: CASSIGTDLTYNEQFF

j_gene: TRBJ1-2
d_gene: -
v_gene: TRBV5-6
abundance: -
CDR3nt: TGTGCCAGCAGCGGGTCGGACACTCACCCAGGAAGTGGCTACACCTTC
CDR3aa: CASSGSDTHPGSGYTF

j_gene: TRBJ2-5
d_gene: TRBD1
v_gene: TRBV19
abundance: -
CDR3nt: TGTGCCAGTAGTAGAGGACAGGGGCTAGAGACCCAGTACTTC
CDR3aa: CASSRGQGLETQYF

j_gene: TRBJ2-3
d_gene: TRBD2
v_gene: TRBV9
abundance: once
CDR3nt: TGTGCCAGCAGCGTATTGACTAGCGGGAGTGCAAATACGCAGTATTTT
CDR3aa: CASSVLTSGSANTQYF

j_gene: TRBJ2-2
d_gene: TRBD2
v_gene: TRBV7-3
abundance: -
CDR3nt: TGTGCCAGCAGCTTAATGCCTAGCGGGAATTCTCCACACCGGGAGCTGTTTTTT
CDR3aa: CASSLMPSGNSPHRELFF

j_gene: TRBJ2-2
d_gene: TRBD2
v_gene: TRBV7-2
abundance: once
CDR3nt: TGTGCCAGCAGCTTAATAGCGGGAGATGGCGGGGAGCTGTTTTTT
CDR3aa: CASSLIAGDGGELFF

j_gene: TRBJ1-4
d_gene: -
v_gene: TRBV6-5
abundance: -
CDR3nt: TGTGCCAGCTCTAAACGAGACCCTCGGGATGAAAAACTGTTTTTT
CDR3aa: CASSKRDPRDEKLFF

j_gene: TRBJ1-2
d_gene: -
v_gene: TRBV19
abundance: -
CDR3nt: TGTGCCAGTAGTATATCCGCGACTTTCGACGGCTACACCTTC
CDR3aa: CASSISATFDGYTF

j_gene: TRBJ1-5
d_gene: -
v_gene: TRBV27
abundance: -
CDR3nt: TGTGCCAGCAGTTTTTCGGGTTTGGGCAATCAGCCCCAGCATTTT
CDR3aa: CASSFSGLGNQPQHF

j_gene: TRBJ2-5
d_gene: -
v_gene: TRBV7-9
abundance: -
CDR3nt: TGTGCCAGCAGCTTTACGAGCGTTTACCAAGAGACCCAGTACTTC
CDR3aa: CASSFTSVYQETQYF

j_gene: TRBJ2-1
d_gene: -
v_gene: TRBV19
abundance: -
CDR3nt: TGTGCCAGTAGTATGGACTGGGGTGAGCAGTTCTTC
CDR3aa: CASSMDWGEQFF

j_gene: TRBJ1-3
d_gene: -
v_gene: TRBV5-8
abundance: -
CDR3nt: TGTGCCAGCAGCTTGGGTCCCGGACAGAGAGGAAACACCATATATTTT
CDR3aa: CASSLGPGQRGNTIYF

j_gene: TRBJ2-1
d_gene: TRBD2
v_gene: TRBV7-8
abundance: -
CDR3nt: TGTGCCAGCAGCCATAGCGGGATTGGGAATGAGCAGTTCTTC
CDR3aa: CASSHSGIGNEQFF

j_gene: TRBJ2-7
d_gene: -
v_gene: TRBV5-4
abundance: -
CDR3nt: TGTGCCAGCAGCTTGGAGGGGTACAGGACCTACGAGCAGTACTTC
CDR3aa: CASSLEGYRTYEQYF

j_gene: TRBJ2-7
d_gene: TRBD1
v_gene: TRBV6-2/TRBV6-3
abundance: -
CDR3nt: TGTGCCAGCAGTCTAAGACAGGGGCGAAGGGAGCAGTACTTC
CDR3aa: CASSLRQGRREQYF

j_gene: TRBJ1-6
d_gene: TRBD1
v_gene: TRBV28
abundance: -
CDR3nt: TGTGCCAGCAGTTCACCGACAGGGCGGGGTTCACCCCTCCACTTT
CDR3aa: CASSSPTGRGSPLHF

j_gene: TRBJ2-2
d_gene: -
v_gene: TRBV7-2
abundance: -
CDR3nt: TGTGCCAGCAGCTTAAGGGGTCAGAAGAACACCGGGGAGCTGTTTTTT
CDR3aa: CASSLRGQKNTGELFF

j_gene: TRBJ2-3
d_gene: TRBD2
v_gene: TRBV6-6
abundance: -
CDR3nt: TGTGCCAGCAGAGCGGGGACTAGCGGGAGGACAGATACGCAGTATTTT
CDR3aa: CASRAGTSGRTDTQYF